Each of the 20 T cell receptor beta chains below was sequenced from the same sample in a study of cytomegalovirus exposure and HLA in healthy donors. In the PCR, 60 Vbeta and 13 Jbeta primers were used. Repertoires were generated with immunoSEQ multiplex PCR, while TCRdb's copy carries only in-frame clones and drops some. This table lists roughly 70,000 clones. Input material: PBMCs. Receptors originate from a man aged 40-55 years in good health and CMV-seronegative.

The CDR3 coding sequence is TGCGCCAGCAGCTTGACAGCGGGGGGGCCCGGCACCGGGGAGCTGTTTTTT. It encodes CASSLTAGGPGTGELFF. V and J are TRBV5-1 and TRBJ2-2; 10 nucleotides align to TRBD2. V lost 1 base, J lost 4 bases, and 7 bases stayed unmatched. The CDR3 has 17 amino acids. Germline CDR1 reads SGHRS; CDR2 reads YFSETQ.

The CDR3 reads CAWSGQGAGNYEQYF. The CDR3 DNA follows: TGTGCCTGGAGTGGACAGGGGGCTGGGAACTACGAGCAGTACTTC. V usage is TRBV30 and J usage is TRBJ2-7; TRBD1 matches at 10 bases. The germline V gene has CDR1 GTSNPN and CDR2 SVGIG (reference sequence). Trimming took 1 base from V and 3 from J; bases not matched to a gene: 6. This CDR3 has 15 residues.

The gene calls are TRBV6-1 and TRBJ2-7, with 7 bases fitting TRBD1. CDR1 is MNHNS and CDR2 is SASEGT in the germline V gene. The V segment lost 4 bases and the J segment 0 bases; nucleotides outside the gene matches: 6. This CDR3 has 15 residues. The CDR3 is CASSGLGQSSYEQYF. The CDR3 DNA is TGTGCCAGCAGTGGATTGGGACAGAGCTCCTACGAGCAGTACTTC.

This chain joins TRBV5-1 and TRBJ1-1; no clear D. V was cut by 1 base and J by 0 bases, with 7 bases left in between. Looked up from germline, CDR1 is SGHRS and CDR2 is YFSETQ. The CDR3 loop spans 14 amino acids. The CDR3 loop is CASSLTVMNTEAFF. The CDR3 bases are TGCGCCAGCAGCTTGACAGTCATGAACACTGAAGCTTTCTTT.

CDR3 region: CASRTGTSYTGELFF. CDR3 in DNA: TGTGCCAGCAGAACCGGGACTAGCTACACCGGGGAGCTGTTTTTT. The chain carries TRBV25-1 and TRBJ2-2; 9 bases are shared with TRBD2. The junction had 5 bases not matched to a gene; V was cut back by 6 bases and J by 3 bases. This CDR3 is built from 15 residues. CDR1 is MGHDK, CDR2 SYGVNS, per germline.

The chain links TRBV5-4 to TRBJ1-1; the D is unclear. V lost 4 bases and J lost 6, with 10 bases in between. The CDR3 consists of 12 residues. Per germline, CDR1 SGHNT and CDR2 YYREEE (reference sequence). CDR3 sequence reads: CASSGGMSEAFF. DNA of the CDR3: TGTGCCAGCAGCGGAGGGATGTCTGAAGCTTTCTTT.

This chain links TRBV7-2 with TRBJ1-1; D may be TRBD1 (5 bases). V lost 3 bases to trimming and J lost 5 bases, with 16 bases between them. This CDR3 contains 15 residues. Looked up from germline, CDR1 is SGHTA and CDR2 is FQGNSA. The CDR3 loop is CASSFRAVRVTEAFF. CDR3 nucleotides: TGTGCCAGCAGCTTCAGGGCGGTTCGAGTGACTGAAGCTTTCTTT.

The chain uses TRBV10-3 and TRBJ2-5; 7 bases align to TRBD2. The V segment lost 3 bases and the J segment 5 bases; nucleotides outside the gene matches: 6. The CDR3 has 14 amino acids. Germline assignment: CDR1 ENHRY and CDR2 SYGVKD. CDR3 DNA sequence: TGTGCCATCAGTGACCCCGGGAGGAGGGAGACCCAGTACTTC. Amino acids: CAISDPGRRETQYF.

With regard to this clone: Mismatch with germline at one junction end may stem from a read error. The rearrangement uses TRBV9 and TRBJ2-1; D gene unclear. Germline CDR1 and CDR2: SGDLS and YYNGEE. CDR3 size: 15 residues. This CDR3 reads CASSPLSVSDNEQFF. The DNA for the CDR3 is TGTGCCAGCAGCCCCCTCAGCGTCTCCGACAATGAGCAGTTCTTC. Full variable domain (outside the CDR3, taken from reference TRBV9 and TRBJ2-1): DSGVTQTPKHLITATGQRVTLRCSPRSGDLSVYWYQQSLDQGLQFLIQYYNGEERAKGNILERFSAQQFPDLHSELNLSSLELGDSALYFCASSPLSVSDNEQFFGPGTRLTVL.

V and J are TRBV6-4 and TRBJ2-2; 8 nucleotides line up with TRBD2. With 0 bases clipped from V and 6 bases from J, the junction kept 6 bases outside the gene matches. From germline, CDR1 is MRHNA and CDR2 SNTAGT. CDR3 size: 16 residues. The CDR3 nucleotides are TGTGCCAGCAGTGACTCGACCGGGGGGGCCTCCGGGGAGCTGTTTTTT. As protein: CASSDSTGGASGELFF.

The CDR3 nucleotides read TGTGCCAGCAGTTACTCGTGGGACAGCACCTACGAGCAGTACTTC. This gives the protein CASSYSWDSTYEQYF. This chain connects TRBV6-5 to TRBJ2-7; 7 bases line up with TRBD1. Germline-derived CDR1 and CDR2 are MNHEY and SVGAGI. V trimming: 0 bases; J trimming: 2 bases; junction bases outside the gene matches: 4. The CDR3 loop spans 15 amino acids.

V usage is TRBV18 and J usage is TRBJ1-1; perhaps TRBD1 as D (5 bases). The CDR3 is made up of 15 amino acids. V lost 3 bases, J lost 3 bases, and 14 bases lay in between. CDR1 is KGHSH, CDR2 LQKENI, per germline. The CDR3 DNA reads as TGTGCCAGCTCACCCTACAGGTCTGCGGACACTGAAGCTTTCTTT. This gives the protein CASSPYRSADTEAFF. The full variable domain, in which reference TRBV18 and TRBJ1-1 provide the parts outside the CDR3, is NAGVMQNPRHLVRRRGQEARLRCSPMKGHSHVYWYRQLPEEGLKFMVYLQKENIIDESGMPKERFSAEFPKEGPSILRIQQVVRGDSAAYFCASSPYRSADTEAFFGQGTRLTVV.

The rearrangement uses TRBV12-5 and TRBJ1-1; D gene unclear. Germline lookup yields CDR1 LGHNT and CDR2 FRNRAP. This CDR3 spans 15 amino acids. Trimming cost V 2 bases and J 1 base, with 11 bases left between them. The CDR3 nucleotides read TGTGCTAGTGGTTTGAGTAGCAGTTCGAACACTGAAGCTTTCTTT. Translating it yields CASGLSSSSNTEAFF.

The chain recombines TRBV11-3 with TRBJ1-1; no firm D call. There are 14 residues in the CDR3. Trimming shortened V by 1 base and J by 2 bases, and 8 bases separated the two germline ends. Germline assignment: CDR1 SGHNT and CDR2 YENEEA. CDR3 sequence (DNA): TGTGCCAGCAGCTTAGGAGGGCGTAACACTGAAGCTTTCTTT. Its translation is CASSLGGRNTEAFF.

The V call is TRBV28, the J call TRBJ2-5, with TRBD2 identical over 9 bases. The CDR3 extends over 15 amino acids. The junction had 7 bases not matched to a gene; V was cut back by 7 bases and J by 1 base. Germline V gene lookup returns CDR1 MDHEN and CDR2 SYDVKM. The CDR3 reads CASTLRAGGQETQYF. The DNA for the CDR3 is TGTGCCAGCACCTTGAGAGCGGGGGGCCAAGAGACCCAGTACTTC.

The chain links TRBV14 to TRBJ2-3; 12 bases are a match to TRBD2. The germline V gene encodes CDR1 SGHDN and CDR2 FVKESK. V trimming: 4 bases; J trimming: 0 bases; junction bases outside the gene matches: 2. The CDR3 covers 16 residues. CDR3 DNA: TGTGCCAGCAGCCCTCTAGCGGGGGGGAGCACAGATACGCAGTATTTT. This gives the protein CASSPLAGGSTDTQYF.

CDR3 in DNA: TGTGCCAGCAGCTTAGGGGGCCGATCGGTTGAAGCTTTCTTT. This sequence encodes CASSLGGRSVEAFF. The chain employs TRBV11-2 and TRBJ1-1; TRBD1 is a possible D gene (5 bases). This CDR3 contains 14 residues. Germline values: CDR1 SGHAT, CDR2 FQNNGV. The V and J ends lost 1 base and 7 bases respectively, with 13 bases between them.

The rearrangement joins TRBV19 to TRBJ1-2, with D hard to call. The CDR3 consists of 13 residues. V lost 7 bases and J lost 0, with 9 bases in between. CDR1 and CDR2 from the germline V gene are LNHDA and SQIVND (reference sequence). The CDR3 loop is CASTMRANYGYTF. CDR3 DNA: TGTGCCAGTACCATGAGAGCTAACTATGGCTACACCTTC.

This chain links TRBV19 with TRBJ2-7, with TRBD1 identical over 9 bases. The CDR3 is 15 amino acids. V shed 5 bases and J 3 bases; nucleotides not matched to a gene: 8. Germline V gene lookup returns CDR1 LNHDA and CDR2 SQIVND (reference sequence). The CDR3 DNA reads TGTGCCAGTAGTGCCGGGACAGGGAGGGGCTACGAGCAGTACTTC. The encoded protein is CASSAGTGRGYEQYF. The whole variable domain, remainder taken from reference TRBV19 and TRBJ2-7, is DGGITQSPKYLFRKEGQNVTLSCEQNLNHDAMYWYRQDPGQGLRLIYYSQIVNDFQKGDIAEGYSVSREKKESFPLTVTSAQKNPTAFYLCASSAGTGRGYEQYFGPGTRLTVT.

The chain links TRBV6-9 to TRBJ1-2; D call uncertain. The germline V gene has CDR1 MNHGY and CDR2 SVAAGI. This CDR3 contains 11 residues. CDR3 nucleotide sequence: TGTGCGGGAGGGCTTGGCTATGGCTACACCTTC. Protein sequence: CAGGLGYGYTF.